These 12 T cell receptor beta chains were sequenced from one sample in a study of Tregs in tolerant kidney transplant recipients. Mixed chimerism was transient after nonmyeloablative marrow transplants from related graft donors. TCRdb keeps only in-frame clones here, not all; method: immunoSEQ multiplex PCR. The sample holds about 90,000 clones, roughly 93% seen once. The sequenced sample was CD4+ T cells from blood (PBMCs), obtained 12 months after the transplant. All receptors come from a human patient who received a combined kidney and bone marrow transplant. The T cells may come from the graft donor.

The gene calls are TRBV7-2 and TRBJ2-3, with 11 bases that match TRBD2. The CDR3 is made up of 18 amino acids. Germline V gene sequence: CDR1 SGHTA, CDR2 FQGNSA. The V and J ends lost 6 bases and 0 bases, in that order; junction bases with no gene match: 11. CDR3 sequence reads: CASSKRTSGFISTDTQYF. As DNA, the CDR3 is TGTGCCAGCAGTAAAAGGACTAGCGGGTTTATAAGCACAGATACGCAGTATTTT.

V gene TRBV4-1 combines with J gene TRBJ2-5, with D perhaps matching TRBD2 (6 bases). The CDR3 has 15 residues. V shed 1 base and J shed 2 bases, with 11 bases lying between them. CDR1 MGHRA and CDR2 YSYEKL come from the germline V gene. The CDR3 here is CASSQGLVGQETQYF. The CDR3 nucleotides are TGCGCCAGCAGCCAAGGACTAGTGGGACAAGAGACCCAGTACTTC.

The chain is built from TRBV5-1 and TRBJ2-7; 10 bases line up with TRBD2. Looked up from germline, CDR1 is SGHRS and CDR2 is YFSETQ. The CDR3 runs to 17 residues. J gave up 2 bases and V 0 bases, and 8 bases lay outside the gene matches. The CDR3 here is CASSLGPAGGPAYEQYF. The CDR3 nucleotides are TGCGCCAGCAGCTTGGGCCCAGCGGGAGGGCCGGCCTACGAGCAGTACTTC.

This clone was seen once. This chain uses TRBV9 with TRBJ2-3, with TRBD2 identical over 8 bases. The V gene end was trimmed by 0 bases and the J gene end by 4 bases; junction bases not matched to a gene: 7. The germline CDR1 and CDR2 sequences are SGDLS and YYNGEE. The CDR3 length is 16 residues. The CDR3 DNA reads as TGTGCCAGCAGCGTAGGTTTCGGGGGGGCCCCAGATACGCAGTATTTT. Its translation is CASSVGFGGAPDTQYF.

The genes are TRBV5-1 and TRBJ2-7; the match to TRBD1 covers 8 bases. Looked up from germline, CDR1 is SGHRS and CDR2 is YFSETQ. The CDR3 contains 15 residues. Unmatched junction bases numbered 5, after V lost 3 bases and J lost 0 bases. The CDR3 DNA reads as TGCGCCAGCAGCTGGGACAGGTACTCCTCCTACGAGCAGTACTTC. Its translation: CASSWDRYSSYEQYF. The complete variable domain, with remaining parts taken from reference TRBV5-1 and TRBJ2-7, reads KAGVTQTPRYLIKTRGQQVTLSCSPISGHRSVSWYQQTPGQGLQFLFEYFSETQRNKGNFPGRFSGRQFSNSRSEMNVSTLELGDSALYLCASSWDRYSSYEQYFGPGTRLTVT.

As to this clone: This sample includes further DNA sequences coding for the same CDR3. The chain has TRBV27 and TRBJ1-6; 7 bases map to TRBD1. This CDR3 has 14 residues. CDR1 MNHEY and CDR2 SMNVEV come from the germline V gene (reference sequence). The trim removed 7 bases at V and 5 bases at J, leaving 5 bases unmatched. CDR3 protein: CASKGGPHNSPLHF. The CDR3 nucleotides read TGTGCCAGCAAAGGGGGCCCGCATAATTCACCCCTCCACTTT.

CDR3 loop: CASSQVGVIDTQYF. In DNA, the CDR3 is TGCGCCAGCAGCCAAGTAGGGGTGATAGATACGCAGTATTTT. This chain uses TRBV4-1 with TRBJ2-3; D perhaps matches TRBD1 (5 bases). The germline gives CDR1 MGHRA, CDR2 YSYEKL. The CDR3 covers 14 residues. Trimming removed 1 base from V and 5 bases from J, with 10 bases in between.

The chain recombines TRBV28 with TRBJ1-5; D is possibly TRBD1 (5 bases). Germline CDR1 and CDR2: MDHEN and SYDVKM. V lost 4 bases, J lost 2 bases, and 15 bases lay in between. The CDR3 is 16 residues long. The CDR3 nucleotides are TGTGCCAGCAGTTCCACGGGGTGGGGGGGCAATCAGCCCCAGCATTTT. Translating gives CASSSTGWGGNQPQHF.

This clone was seen only once. The V call is TRBV5-4, the J call TRBJ1-2, with unresolved D. In germline, CDR1 is SGHNT, CDR2 YYREEE (reference sequence). The CDR3 loop spans 15 amino acids. Trimming pared 1 base from V and 0 bases from J, leaving 10 bases between. In nucleotides, the CDR3 is TGTGCCAGCAGCTTGAGTGCGACATCTAACTATGGCTACACCTTC. Its translation: CASSLSATSNYGYTF.

This clone was found a few times. The V gene is TRBV7-9, the J gene TRBJ2-7; 11 nucleotides match TRBD1. With 3 bases clipped from V and 6 bases from J, the junction kept 1 base outside the gene matches. CDR3 length: 13 amino acids. The germline gives CDR1 SEHNR, CDR2 FQNEAQ (reference sequence). As DNA, the CDR3 is TGTGCCAGCAGCTTGGACAGGGGGCTCGAGCAGTACTTC. Translation: CASSLDRGLEQYF.

The chain links TRBV18 to TRBJ2-2; D possibly corresponds to TRBD2 (6 bases). Trimming stripped 0 bases from V and 7 bases from J, with 18 bases between. The CDR3 length is 17 residues. The germline V gene encodes CDR1 KGHSH and CDR2 LQKENI. In DNA, the CDR3 is TGTGCCAGCTCACCACCGACCTTCGGGGGTCGGATCGGGGAGCTGTTTTTT. It translates to CASSPPTFGGRIGELFF.

A word on this clone: Sequence at one end of the junction differs from germline and may be a read error. CDR3 protein: CASRLVGPDEQYF. CDR3 in DNA: TGTGCCAGCCGCTTGGTGGGGCCAGACGAGCAGTACTTC. The chain couples TRBV7-9 to TRBJ2-7; perhaps TRBD1 as D (5 bases). Germline V gives CDR1 SEHNR, CDR2 FQNEAQ (reference sequence). The CDR3 is 13 residues long.